Reported below is one T cell receptor (beta chain). Its antigen remains unknown. The data are from a study of T cell responses to AZD1222 COVID-19 vaccine. General study results and limits: Spike as a whole was targeted by vaccine-associated CD4 TCRs, dominant at 160-218 and 743-854. Recipients of two AZD1222 doses showed rising Spike-specific TCR breadth and depth. Most donors were white British and more were female, and clonal diversity was possibly underestimated. Seropositive status at baseline applied to only five to seven AZD1222 recipients.

Sequencing was performed with immunoSEQ multiplex PCR; in TCRdb, only in-frame clones are kept and a portion is missing. This table has roughly 120,000 clones, 75% to 90% appearing once. The CDR3 runs to 15 residues. Germline CDR1 and CDR2: SGHVS and FQNEAQ. Trimming took 5 bases from V and 2 from J; bases not matched to a gene: 7. The material sequenced was peripheral blood, taken 28 days after the second AZD1222 dose. The receptor comes from an adult who received the AZD1222 COVID-19 vaccine. The chain employs TRBV7-8 and TRBJ2-3; 7 nucleotides line up with TRBD1. The CDR3 DNA reads as TGTGCCAGCAGCCCGACAGGGTCGGTCACAGATACGCAGTATTTT. Amino acid sequence: CASSPTGSVTDTQYF.